This TCR beta chain was obtained from a study of shared clonotypes between healthy human individuals. Original data processing: Filtering differed since immunoSEQ provided only junctions, with no quality scores. Data came from immunoSEQ multiplex PCR; TCRdb stores just in-frame clones and leaves some out. The DNA gave D and trimming, while V, J and clone size come from that table. The sample comprises fewer than 400,000 clones, around 74% of which are singletons, and about 9.4% rests with the top ten. The study, taken as a whole, reports: It was only blood that was sampled, and tissue repertoires likely differ. What rarefaction showed was incomplete sorted-subset sequencing despite large depth.

Comment on this clone: Its antigen is still unknown.

V lost 6 bases and J lost 0, with 8 bases in between. The germline CDR1 and CDR2 sequences are SNHLY and FYNNEI. The CDR3 length is 13 residues. The rearrangement uses TRBV2 and TRBJ1-1, with D unclear. The sample consisted of memory CD4+ T cells sorted from blood. Regarding subset: CD45RA-negative fraction. The sequence derives from a man younger than 45 in good health. In DNA form, the CDR3 reads TGTGCCAGCAGCCGGACCATGAACACTGAAGCTTTCTTT. Its protein product is CASSRTMNTEAFF.